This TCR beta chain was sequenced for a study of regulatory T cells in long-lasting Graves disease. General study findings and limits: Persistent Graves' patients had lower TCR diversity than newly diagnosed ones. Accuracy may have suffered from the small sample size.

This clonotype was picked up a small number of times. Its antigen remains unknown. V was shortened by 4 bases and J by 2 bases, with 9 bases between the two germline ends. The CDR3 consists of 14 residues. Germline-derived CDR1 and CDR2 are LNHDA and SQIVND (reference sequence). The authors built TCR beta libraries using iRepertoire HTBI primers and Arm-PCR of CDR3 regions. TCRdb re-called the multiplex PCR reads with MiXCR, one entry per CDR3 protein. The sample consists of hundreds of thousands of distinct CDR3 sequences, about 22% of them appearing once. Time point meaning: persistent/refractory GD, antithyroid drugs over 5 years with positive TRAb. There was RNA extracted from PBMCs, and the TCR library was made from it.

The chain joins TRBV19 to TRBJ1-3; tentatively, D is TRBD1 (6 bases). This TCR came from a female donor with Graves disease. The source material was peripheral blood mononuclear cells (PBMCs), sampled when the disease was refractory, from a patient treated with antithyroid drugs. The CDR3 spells CASSTGQTGNTIYF. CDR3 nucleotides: TGTGCCAGTAGTACCGGACAGACTGGAAACACCATATATTTT.